What follows is one TCR beta chain and its context. The data were obtained in a study of blood T cell repertoires in COVID-19. On the study more broadly: Material from acute and convalescent COVID-19 was sourced from the United States, Italy and Spain. Nucleic acid was either cDNA or gDNA, and it came from T cells, B-cell-depleted T cells, or PBMCs.

Per the authors' pipeline: Scientists estimated how many nucleated cells there were by amplifying reference gene primers. The method was immunoSEQ multiplex PCR; TCRdb's version includes in-frame clones alone and lacks a portion of them. The V and J calls and clone size are taken from that table; D and trimming were inferred from the DNA. The sample gives fewer than 300,000 clones, 80% to 85% of which show up once; 15% to 19% is in the top ten. Germline-derived CDR1 and CDR2 are MDHEN and SYDVKM. This CDR3 region has 16 residues. Trimming took 3 bases from V and 0 from J, leaving 11 bases between them. Enrolment of Seattle patients took place during active infection, and they were followed longitudinally.

The origin of this receptor is a person aged 65 to 85 with COVID-19, enrolled during active disease. The V call is TRBV28, the J call TRBJ1-4; weak D call: TRBD1 (5 bases). Sequenced material: peripheral blood. CDR3 loop: CASSLRTPTTNEKLFF. The CDR3 DNA sequence: TGTGCCAGCAGTTTGAGGACACCTACAACTAATGAAAAACTGTTTTTT.